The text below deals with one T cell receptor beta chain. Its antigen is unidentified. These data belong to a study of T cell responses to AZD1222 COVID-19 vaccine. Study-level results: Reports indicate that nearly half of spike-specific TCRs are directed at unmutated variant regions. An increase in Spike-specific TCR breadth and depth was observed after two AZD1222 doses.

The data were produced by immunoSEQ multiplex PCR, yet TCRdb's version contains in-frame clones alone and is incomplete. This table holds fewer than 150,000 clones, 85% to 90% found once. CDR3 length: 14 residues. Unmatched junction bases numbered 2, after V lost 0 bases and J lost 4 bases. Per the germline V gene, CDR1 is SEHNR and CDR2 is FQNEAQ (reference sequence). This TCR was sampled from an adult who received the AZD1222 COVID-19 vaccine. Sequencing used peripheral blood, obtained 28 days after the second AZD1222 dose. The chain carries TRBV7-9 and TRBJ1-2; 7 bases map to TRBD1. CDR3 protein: CASSLATGTYGYTF. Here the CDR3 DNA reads TGTGCCAGCAGCTTAGCGACAGGGACCTATGGCTACACCTTC.